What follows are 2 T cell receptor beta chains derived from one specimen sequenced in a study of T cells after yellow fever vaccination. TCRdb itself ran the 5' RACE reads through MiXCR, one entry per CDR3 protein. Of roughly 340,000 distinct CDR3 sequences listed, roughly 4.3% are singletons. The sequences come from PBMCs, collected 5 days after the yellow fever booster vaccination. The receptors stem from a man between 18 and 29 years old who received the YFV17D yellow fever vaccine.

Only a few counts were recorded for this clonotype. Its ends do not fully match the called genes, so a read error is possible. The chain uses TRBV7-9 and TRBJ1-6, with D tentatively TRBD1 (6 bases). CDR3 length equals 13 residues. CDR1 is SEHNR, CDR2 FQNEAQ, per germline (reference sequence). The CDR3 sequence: CASSPQAGAGFDF. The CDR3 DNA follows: TGTGCCAGCAGCCCACAAGCAGGGGCAGGTTTCGACTTT. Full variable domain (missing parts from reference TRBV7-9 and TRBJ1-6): DTGVSQNPRHKITKRGQNVTFRCDPISEHNRLYWYRQTLGQGPEFLTYFQNEAQLEKSRLLSDRFSAERPKGSFSTLEIQRTEQGDSAMYLCASSPQAGAGFDFGNGTRLTVT.

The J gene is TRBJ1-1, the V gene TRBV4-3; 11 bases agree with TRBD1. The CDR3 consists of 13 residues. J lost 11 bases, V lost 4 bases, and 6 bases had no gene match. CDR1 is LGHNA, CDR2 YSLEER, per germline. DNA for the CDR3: TGCGCCAGCAGCCTAGGAAGGGACAGGGGGGCTTTCTTT. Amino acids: CASSLGRDRGAFF.